This TCR beta chain was sequenced for a study of T cells after posttransplantation cyclophosphamide. Study-wide points: Recipient CMV seropositivity and CMV reactivation strongly tracked TRB clonality. Later blood repertoires were often dominated by clones from the donor CD8+ memory compartment.

The repertoire was sequenced with immunoSEQ multiplex PCR; TCRdb's copy has only in-frame clones and lacks some. The sample shows about 16,000 clones, approximately 78% of them seen only once. Sampled 1 year posttransplant, controls received myeloablative marrow transplants, methotrexate and a calcineurin inhibitor. The length of the CDR3 is 14 residues. The germline V gene has CDR1 MNHEY and CDR2 SVGAGI. V shed 6 bases and J shed 1 base, with 12 bases lying between them. Only one count was recorded for this clone. Its specificity is unknown. V gene TRBV6-5 combines with J gene TRBJ1-2, with a possible D match to TRBD1 (5 bases). Sequencing was performed on PBMCs, taken 430 to 450 days after allogeneic stem cell transplant with calcineurin inhibitor and methotrexate. This TCR was sampled from a male patient between 25 and 39 years old who received an allogeneic stem cell transplant from an unrelated donor, was CMV-positive, and had acute and chronic GVHD. Some of these T cells may belong to the graft donor. CDR3 residues: CASRKSRVNYGYTF. The DNA for the CDR3 is TGTGCCAGCAGAAAGAGCAGGGTTAACTATGGCTACACCTTC.